Each of the 12 T cell receptor beta chains below was sequenced from the same sample in a study of cytomegalovirus exposure and HLA in healthy donors. PCR amplification relied on 60 Vbeta primers (plus 13 Jbeta primers). The repertoire was sequenced with immunoSEQ multiplex PCR; TCRdb's copy has only in-frame clones and lacks some. The data contain some 200,000 clones, over 80% of them singletons. Sequences were obtained from PBMCs. Receptors originate from a boy between 2 and 10 years old in good health and CMV-seronegative.

This clone was seen more than once but under ten times. This chain uses TRBV6-1 with TRBJ2-1, with 8 bases lining up with TRBD2. Germline V gene sequence: CDR1 MNHNS, CDR2 SASEGT. V shed 4 bases, J shed 1 base, and the junction held 3 bases outside the gene matches. The CDR3 runs to 15 residues. The DNA for the CDR3 is TGTGCCAGCAGTGCTAGCGGGCCTTCCTACAATGAGCAGTTCTTC. Its translation is CASSASGPSYNEQFF.

The chain recombines TRBV6-6 with TRBJ2-7; D perhaps matches TRBD1 (6 bases). The V gene lost 7 bases and the J gene lost 1 base, with 11 bases spanning the gap. CDR1 and CDR2 (germline): MNHNY, SVGAGI (reference sequence). The CDR3 totals 13 residues. The CDR3 sequence: CASTPTGSYEQYF. The CDR3 bases are TGTGCCAGCACCCCGACAGGTTCCTACGAGCAGTACTTC.

This CDR3 reads CAWGGTGETQYF. CDR3 nucleotide sequence: TGTGCCTGGGGCGGGACCGGGGAGACCCAGTACTTC. This chain connects TRBV30 to TRBJ2-5; tentative D call: TRBD2 (6 bases). V was trimmed by 5 bases and J by 5 bases, leaving 12 bases between them. The CDR3 has 12 amino acids. The germline CDR1 and CDR2 sequences are GTSNPN and SVGIG (reference sequence).

This chain connects TRBV5-8 to TRBJ2-3; 7 nucleotides line up with TRBD1. Per germline, CDR1 SGHTS and CDR2 YDEGEE. The CDR3 contains 14 residues. The trim removed 2 bases at V and 4 bases at J, leaving 4 bases unmatched. The CDR3 is CASSFTGVADTQYF. CDR3 nucleotides: TGTGCCAGCAGCTTCACAGGGGTCGCAGATACGCAGTATTTT.

This clone was seen a few times. The chain has TRBV30 and TRBJ1-2; TRBD1 aligns across 8 bases. The V and J ends lost 2 bases and 8 bases, in that order; junction bases with no gene match: 22. Germline assignment: CDR1 GTSNPN and CDR2 SVGIG (reference sequence). The CDR3 sequence is 18 residues long. CDR3 bases: TGTGCCTGGAGTCCAAGGGTCGGGACAGGAGGTCCCAGGAGCGGCTACACCTTC. This gives the protein CAWSPRVGTGGPRSGYTF.

This chain links TRBV6-5 with TRBJ2-2; no firm D call. The CDR3 spans 15 residues. V was pared by 6 bases and J by 0 bases, with 11 bases between. The V gene's germline CDR1 is MNHEY and CDR2 SVGAGI. CDR3 amino acids: CASSTWLANTGELFF. In DNA, the CDR3 is TGTGCCAGCAGCACGTGGCTAGCGAACACCGGGGAGCTGTTTTTT.

CDR3 in amino acids: CASSLSSTGYGYTF. The CDR3 nucleotides are TGTGCCAGCAGTTTGTCCTCGACGGGCTATGGCTACACCTTC. The V call is TRBV27, the J call TRBJ1-2; D is unresolved. Per germline, CDR1 MNHEY and CDR2 SMNVEV (reference sequence). V gave up 3 bases and J gave up 4 bases, with 12 bases separating them. This CDR3 spans 14 amino acids.

V and J are TRBV5-6 and TRBJ2-5, with D possibly being TRBD2 (5 bases). Trimming took off 3 bases at V and 0 bases at J, with 24 bases between the two ends. Germline V gene sequence: CDR1 SGHDT, CDR2 YYEEEE. CDR3 length: 19 residues. CDR3 sequence reads: CASSSGWVQAVKYQETQYF. The CDR3 DNA reads TGTGCCAGCAGCTCGGGGTGGGTGCAGGCAGTAAAGTACCAAGAGACCCAGTACTTC.

V usage is TRBV11-2 and J usage is TRBJ1-2, with TRBD1 matching 10 bases. The J segment lost 6 bases and the V segment lost 5 bases, leaving 6 bases of the junction unmatched. The length of the CDR3 is 14 residues. Germline CDR1 is SGHAT and CDR2 is FQNNGV. CDR3 loop: CASSISGTGDGYTF. The CDR3 nucleotides read TGTGCCAGCAGCATATCCGGGACAGGGGATGGCTACACCTTC.

The chain carries TRBV11-2 and TRBJ2-5, with TRBD2 matching over 15 bases. Germline-derived CDR1 and CDR2 are SGHAT and FQNNGV. The length of the CDR3 is 15 residues. V gave up 5 bases and J gave up 4 bases; unmatched junction bases: 2. CDR3 region: CASSRGLAGGETQYF. CDR3 in DNA: TGTGCCAGCAGCCGGGGACTAGCGGGAGGAGAGACCCAGTACTTC.

The chain carries TRBV13 and TRBJ2-1; 8 bases align to TRBD2. This CDR3 is 14 amino acids long. Germline V gene sequence: CDR1 PRHDT, CDR2 FYEKMQ (reference sequence). V lost 0 bases, J lost 7 bases, and 2 bases stayed unmatched. The CDR3: CASSLGLAVNEQFF. DNA for the CDR3: TGTGCCAGCAGCTTAGGACTAGCGGTAAATGAGCAGTTCTTC.

The chain couples TRBV10-3 to TRBJ2-7, with D tentatively TRBD1 (6 bases). CDR1 is ENHRY and CDR2 is SYGVKD in the germline V gene. The CDR3 extends over 12 amino acids. Trimming cost V 7 bases and J 2 bases, with 9 bases left between them. The CDR3 DNA follows: TGTGCCATCAAAGGGGGAGCCTACGAGCAGTACTTC. It codes for CAIKGGAYEQYF.